Presented here are 24 T cell receptor beta chains from one specimen sequenced in a study of blood T cell repertoires in COVID-19 (dated by TCRdb to 2020 to 2021). The method behind the library was the immunoSEQ multiplex PCR assay. What TCRdb holds here is the immuneACCESS table cut down to in-frame rearrangements. Part of the clones is not present; checked against another copy, under half of the missing clones reflect an unresolved V gene, and the others are unexplained. Present in this sample are about 83,000 clones, roughly 86% of which were seen just once. The biggest ten clones account for about a fifth of the sample. The specimen sequenced was peripheral blood. The receptor source for this set is a woman at least 80 years old in a cohort sampled during active or convalescent COVID-19.

This sequence joins TRBV6-1 and TRBJ1-5; tentatively, D is TRBD1 (6 bases). Trimming took off 0 bases at V and 6 bases at J, with 21 bases between the two ends. CDR1 is MNHNS and CDR2 is SASEGT in the germline V gene. The CDR3 covers 18 residues. As DNA, the CDR3 is TGTGCCAGCAGTGAAGCGCGTTGGGCAGGGGAGTATGTTCAGCCCCAGCATTTT. This encodes CASSEARWAGEYVQPQHF.

The V call is TRBV5-5, the J call TRBJ1-6; D ambiguous. The CDR3 is made up of 15 amino acids. The V end was cut by 0 bases, the J end by 10 bases, with 14 bases between. Germline CDR1 reads SGHKS; CDR2 reads YYEKEE (reference sequence). In DNA form, the CDR3 reads TGTGCCAGCAGCTTGGAGCCAGGCCAGCAATCACCCCTCCACTTT. Its protein product is CASSLEPGQQSPLHF.

Regarding this clone: The sample holds other DNA sequences that translate to the same CDR3. This sequence joins TRBV27 and TRBJ2-4; possibly TRBD2 for D (6 bases). V dropped 5 bases and J dropped 8 bases, with 19 bases sitting between them. The CDR3 has 15 residues. CDR1 and CDR2 (germline): MNHEY, SMNVEV (reference sequence). In nucleotides, the CDR3 is TGTGCCAGCAGTCTAGGGTTGGCAGGGACTGACATTCAGTACTTC. Translated: CASSLGLAGTDIQYF.

V gene TRBV10-3 combines with J gene TRBJ2-5; the D is unclear. The germline V gene encodes CDR1 ENHRY and CDR2 SYGVKD. V was trimmed by 2 bases and J by 2 bases, leaving 9 bases between them. The CDR3 contains 14 residues. The CDR3 spells CAISEAETQETQYF. CDR3 nucleotides: TGTGCCATCAGTGAGGCGGAGACTCAAGAGACCCAGTACTTC.

The chain links TRBV7-6 to TRBJ1-5; TRBD1 might be the D (5 bases). This CDR3 is built from 16 residues. Trimming pared 7 bases from V and 0 bases from J, leaving 16 bases between. Germline V lookup: CDR1 SGHVS, CDR2 FNYEAQ. The CDR3 loop reads CASIRGRNYSNQPQHF. The CDR3 nucleotides are TGTGCCAGCATTAGGGGCAGGAACTATAGCAATCAGCCCCAGCATTTT.

The V and J genes are TRBV2 and TRBJ1-1; D is undetermined. V was shortened by 7 bases and J by 7 bases, with 19 bases between the two germline ends. Germline lookup yields CDR1 SNHLY and CDR2 FYNNEI. The CDR3 is 14 amino acids. CDR3 in amino acids: CASTRWETQIEAFF. The CDR3 nucleotides read TGTGCCAGCACCCGGTGGGAGACACAGATTGAAGCTTTCTTT.

The rearrangement uses TRBV5-1 and TRBJ2-5, with D possibly matching TRBD1 (6 bases). Trimming removed 4 bases from V and 4 bases from J, with 11 bases in between. CDR1 is SGHRS and CDR2 is YFSETQ in the germline V gene. This CDR3 is built from 13 residues. DNA for the CDR3: TGCGCCAGCAGCCGACAGGTGGGAGAGACCCAGTACTTC. Its translation is CASSRQVGETQYF.

This clone was seen only a few times. This chain uses TRBV14 with TRBJ2-5; TRBD1 matches 7 bases. The length of the CDR3 is 16 residues. Germline V gene sequence: CDR1 SGHDN, CDR2 FVKESK. The V and J ends lost 2 bases and 5 bases, in that order; junction bases with no gene match: 11. This chain's CDR3 is CASSQLLRQGQETQYF. The CDR3 bases are TGTGCCAGCAGCCAACTCCTTCGTCAGGGACAGGAGACCCAGTACTTC.

This sequence joins TRBV28 and TRBJ1-2; 8 bases are a match to TRBD1. CDR1 and CDR2 (germline): MDHEN, SYDVKM. The CDR3 extends over 16 amino acids. The V segment lost 2 bases and the J segment 2 bases; nucleotides outside the gene matches: 7. CDR3 nucleotides: TGTGCCAGCAGTTTACCTGGACAGGGTGGGAACTATGGCTACACCTTC. This translates into CASSLPGQGGNYGYTF.

V and J are TRBV2 and TRBJ2-7; 8 nucleotides match TRBD2. The junction had 7 bases not matched to a gene; V was cut back by 7 bases and J by 5 bases. This CDR3 is built from 13 residues. Germline-derived CDR1 and CDR2 are SNHLY and FYNNEI. CDR3 nucleotide sequence: TGTGCCAGCACTCCGGGACTAGGCCACGAGCAGTACTTC. It specifies CASTPGLGHEQYF. The full variable domain, in which reference TRBV2 and TRBJ2-7 provide the parts outside the CDR3, is EPEVTQTPSHQVTQMGQEVILRCVPISNHLYFYWYRQILGQKVEFLVSFYNNEISEKSEIFDDQFSVERPDGSNFTLKIRSTKLEDSAMYFCASTPGLGHEQYFGPGTRLTVT.

The rearrangement uses TRBV30 and TRBJ2-7; tentatively, D is TRBD2 (6 bases). The CDR3 extends over 13 amino acids. CDR1 is GTSNPN and CDR2 is SVGIG in the germline V gene (reference sequence). Between the trimmed V and J ends, which lost 4 bases and 6 bases, there was a span of 16 bases. This CDR3 is CAWIGGNGGEQYF. The CDR3 coding sequence is TGTGCCTGGATAGGCGGAAACGGGGGCGAGCAGTACTTC.

This sequence joins TRBV20-1 and TRBJ2-2, with TRBD2 identical over 11 bases. Germline V gene data show CDR1 as DFQATT and CDR2 as SNEGSKA (reference sequence). The CDR3 is made up of 16 amino acids. V was clipped by 3 bases and J by 1 base; unmatched bases: 4. CDR3 sequence reads: CSASRLAGRNTGELFF. As DNA, the CDR3 is TGCAGTGCTAGTAGACTAGCGGGGCGGAACACCGGGGAGCTGTTTTTT.

The chain couples TRBV4-1 to TRBJ2-2, with D possibly being TRBD1 (5 bases). This CDR3 has 14 amino acids. Trimming pared 6 bases from V and 3 bases from J, leaving 11 bases between. Germline V gene data show CDR1 as MGHRA and CDR2 as YSYEKL. The CDR3 bases are TGCGCCAGCAGGGAGTTAGGGGACACCGGGGAGCTGTTTTTT. Amino acid sequence: CASRELGDTGELFF.

The chain carries TRBV29-1 and TRBJ1-1; TRBD1 matches at 9 bases. The germline CDR1 and CDR2 sequences are SQVTM and ANQGSEA. CDR3 size: 14 residues. V was clipped by 1 base and J by 7 bases; unmatched bases: 7. The CDR3 DNA reads as TGCAGCGTTGAAGGGGGGGACAGGGTCAATGAAGCTTTCTTT. It encodes CSVEGGDRVNEAFF.

This sequence joins TRBV9 and TRBJ2-5; possibly TRBD2 for D (6 bases). The CDR3 runs to 15 residues. Per the germline V gene, CDR1 is SGDLS and CDR2 is YYNGEE. Trimming left V 4 bases short and J 4 bases short, with 17 bases between. CDR3 in amino acids: CASSPGLRETETQYF. CDR3 nucleotide sequence: TGTGCCAGCAGCCCTGGGCTGCGGGAAACAGAGACCCAGTACTTC. The full variable domain, with the rest looked up from reference TRBV9 and TRBJ2-5, is DSGVTQTPKHLITATGQRVTLRCSPRSGDLSVYWYQQSLDQGLQFLIQYYNGEERAKGNILERFSAQQFPDLHSELNLSSLELGDSALYFCASSPGLRETETQYFGPGTRLLVL.

This clone was observed a handful of times. The chain recombines TRBV6-1 with TRBJ2-3; 12 bases match TRBD2. Unmatched junction bases numbered 7, after V lost 1 base and J lost 5 bases. The CDR3 consists of 17 residues. The germline gives CDR1 MNHNS, CDR2 SASEGT. CDR3 region: CASSEGLAGVGRDTQYF. The CDR3 nucleotides read TGTGCCAGCAGTGAAGGACTAGCGGGAGTTGGGAGAGATACGCAGTATTTT.

The V and J genes are TRBV18 and TRBJ2-1; 14 positions agree with TRBD2. This CDR3 has 13 amino acids. With V trimmed by 6 bases and J by 14 bases, 6 bases remained unmatched. Germline-derived CDR1 and CDR2 are KGHSH and LQKENI. CDR3 residues: CASSPSTSGREFF. In DNA form, the CDR3 reads TGTGCCAGCTCCCCGTCGACTAGCGGGAGGGAGTTCTTC.

The gene calls are TRBV5-1 and TRBJ1-1; D gene unclear. Trimming removed 0 bases from V and 7 bases from J, with 16 bases in between. Germline V CDR1 and CDR2: SGHRS, YFSETQ. This CDR3 has 15 amino acids. CDR3 sequence (DNA): TGCGCCAGCAGCTTGGAGGCGGGGAGGGTGAGTGAAGCTTTCTTT. It encodes CASSLEAGRVSEAFF. The full variable domain, rest sourced from reference TRBV5-1 and TRBJ1-1, is KAGVTQTPRYLIKTRGQQVTLSCSPISGHRSVSWYQQTPGQGLQFLFEYFSETQRNKGNFPGRFSGRQFSNSRSEMNVSTLELGDSALYLCASSLEAGRVSEAFFGQGTRLTVV.

This chain connects TRBV5-1 to TRBJ2-4; 7 nucleotides agree with TRBD1. The J segment lost 8 bases and the V segment lost 3 bases, leaving 8 bases of the junction unmatched. Looked up from germline, CDR1 is SGHRS and CDR2 is YFSETQ. The CDR3 length is 14 residues. The CDR3 protein is CASSSGTVRDIQYF. CDR3 coding DNA: TGCGCCAGCAGCTCAGGGACAGTTAGAGACATTCAGTACTTC.

The rearrangement uses TRBV3-1 (or the pseudogene TRBV3-2) and TRBJ2-6; no definite D call. Germline V gives CDR1 LGHDT, CDR2 YNNKEL (reference sequence). This CDR3 has 19 residues. The V end lost 0 bases, the J end lost 0 bases, and 15 bases lay between the germline ends. CDR3 loop: CASSQDAPHGYSGANVLTF. The CDR3 nucleotides are TGTGCCAGCAGCCAAGATGCGCCGCACGGTTACTCTGGGGCCAACGTCCTGACTTTC.

The V gene is TRBV7-6, the J gene TRBJ2-7; maybe TRBD1 (6 bases). This CDR3 contains 12 residues. Germline CDR1 and CDR2: SGHVS and FNYEAQ. The germline V and J ends were trimmed by 6 bases and 7 bases, with 13 bases remaining between them. CDR3 amino acids: CASRGGGLEQYF. DNA of the CDR3: TGTGCCAGCAGGGGTGGGGGCCTGGAGCAGTACTTC.

The rearrangement links TRBV3-1 (or the pseudogene TRBV3-2) to TRBJ1-2; the match to TRBD1 covers 7 bases. Unmatched junction bases numbered 10, after V lost 4 bases and J lost 5 bases. Germline V gives CDR1 LGHDT, CDR2 YNNKEL (reference sequence). This CDR3 region has 15 residues. In DNA form, the CDR3 reads TGTGCCAGCAGCCCCATCGGGCAGGGGGGATATGGCTACACCTTC. This codes for CASSPIGQGGYGYTF.

This chain uses TRBV2 with TRBJ1-1, with 7 bases fitting TRBD1. With 5 bases clipped from V and 5 bases from J, the junction kept 11 bases outside the gene matches. The CDR3 covers 15 residues. The germline CDR1 and CDR2 sequences are SNHLY and FYNNEI. Here the CDR3 DNA reads TGTGCCAGCAGTTACCAGACAGGGCTGGGGACTGAAGCTTTCTTT. Translating gives CASSYQTGLGTEAFF.

The chain couples TRBV23-1 to TRBJ1-1; D uncertain. TRBV23-1 carries the ORF label, with uncertain function. This CDR3 contains 14 residues. V lost 0 bases to trimming and J lost 10 bases, with 15 bases between them. The DNA for the CDR3 is TGCGCCAGCAGTCAATCTTCGGAGGTACCCGCAGCTTTCTTT. Protein sequence: CASSQSSEVPAAFF.